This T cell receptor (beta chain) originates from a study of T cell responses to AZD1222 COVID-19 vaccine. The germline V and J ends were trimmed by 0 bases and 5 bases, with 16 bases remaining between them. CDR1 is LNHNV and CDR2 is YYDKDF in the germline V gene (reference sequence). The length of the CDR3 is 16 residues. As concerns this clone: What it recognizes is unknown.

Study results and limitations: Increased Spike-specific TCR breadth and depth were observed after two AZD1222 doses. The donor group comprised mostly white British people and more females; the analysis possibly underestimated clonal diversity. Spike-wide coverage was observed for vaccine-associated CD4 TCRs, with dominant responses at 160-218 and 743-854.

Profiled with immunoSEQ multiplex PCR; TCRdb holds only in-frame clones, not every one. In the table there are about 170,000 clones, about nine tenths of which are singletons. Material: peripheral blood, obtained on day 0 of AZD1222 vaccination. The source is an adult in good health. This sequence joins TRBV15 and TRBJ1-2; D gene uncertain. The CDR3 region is CATSRDPGMGLYGYTF. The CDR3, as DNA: TGTGCCACCAGCAGAGATCCGGGTATGGGTCTATATGGCTACACCTTC.